This is a list of T cell receptor beta chains from one sample in a study of Ad26.COV2.S vaccination and SARS-CoV-2 variants. Libraries were prepared by immunoSEQ multiplex PCR; TCRdb keeps only in-frame clonotypes and omits some of them. In the table there are about half a million clones, 80% to 90% of which are singletons. This material consisted of peripheral blood, taken in a trial of Ad26.COV2.S vaccine versus placebo. The receptors shown here come from a person between 18 and 60 years old who received the Ad26.COV2.S COVID-19 vaccine or a placebo. Both conserved end residues are part of each CDR3. The D gene is left open where the match is weak. Size tells how often a clone was seen (once, few, many) or the class of an expanded clone, and some rows leave it out.

TRBJ2-4 | TRBV28 | once | TRBD2 | TGTGCCAGCAGTTCCCTAGGCCCATTGAGGACTAGCGGGAGAGAGAATGAGAAAAACATTCAGTACTTC | CASSSLGPLRTSGRENEKNIQYF
TRBJ2-1 | TRBV4-1 | - | - | TGCGCCAGCTGTCCGACTCCGCGGGTCCGGGATGAGCAGTTCTTC | CASCPTPRVRDEQFF
TRBJ2-3 | TRBV5-1 | - | TRBD2 | TGCGCCAGCAGCTTCGCTAGCGGGGAGAGCACAGATACGCAGTATTTT | CASSFASGESTDTQYF
TRBJ2-7 | TRBV6-5 | - | TRBD2 | TGTGCCAGCAGTTCCCATGGGACTAGCGCCTACGAGCAGTACTTC | CASSSHGTSAYEQYF
TRBJ2-7 | TRBV5-1 | - | - | TGCGCCAGCAGGGGTACAGGGTCCTACGAGCAGTACTTC | CASRGTGSYEQYF
TRBJ2-3 | TRBV9 | - | - | TGTGCCAGCAGCGCCGGGGATAGACGTCCGCTAGTTGAGAATACGCAGTATTTT | CASSAGDRRPLVENTQYF
TRBJ1-5 | TRBV10-3 | - | - | TGTGCCATCAGTGAGTCGATCGGCAATCAGCCCCAGCATTTT | CAISESIGNQPQHF
TRBJ1-4 | TRBV6-5 | - | - | TGTGCCAGCAGTTATATGAATCCGAAAAAACTGTTTTTT | CASSYMNPKKLFF
TRBJ1-4 | TRBV28 | once | - | TGTGCCAGCAGTTTAGGCGGGGTACGAAGAGAAAAACTGTTTTTT | CASSLGGVRREKLFF
TRBJ2-7 | TRBV3-1/TRBV3-2 | few | - | TGTGCCAGCAGCCATCGACAGTCCTACGAGCAGTACTTC | CASSHRQSYEQYF